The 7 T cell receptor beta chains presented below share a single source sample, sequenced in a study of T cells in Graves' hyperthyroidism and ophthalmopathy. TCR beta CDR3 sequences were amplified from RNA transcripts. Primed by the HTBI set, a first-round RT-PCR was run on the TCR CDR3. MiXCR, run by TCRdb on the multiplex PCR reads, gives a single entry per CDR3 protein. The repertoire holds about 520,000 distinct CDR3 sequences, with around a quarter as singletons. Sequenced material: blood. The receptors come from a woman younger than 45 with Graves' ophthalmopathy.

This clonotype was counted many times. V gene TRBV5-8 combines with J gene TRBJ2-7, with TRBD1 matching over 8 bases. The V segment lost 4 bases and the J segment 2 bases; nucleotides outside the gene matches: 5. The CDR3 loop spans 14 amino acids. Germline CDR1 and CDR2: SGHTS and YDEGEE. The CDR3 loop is CASSDRGSAYEQYF. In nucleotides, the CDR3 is TGTGCCAGCAGCGACAGGGGAAGTGCCTACGAGCAGTACTTC.

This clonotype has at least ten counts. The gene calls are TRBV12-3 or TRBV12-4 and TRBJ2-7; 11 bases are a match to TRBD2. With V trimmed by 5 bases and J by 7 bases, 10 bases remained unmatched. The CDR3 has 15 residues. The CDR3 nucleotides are TGTGCCAGCAGTCCAGGACTAGCGGGTGGAGGGGAGCAGTACTTC. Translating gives CASSPGLAGGGEQYF.

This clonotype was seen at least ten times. The chain's CDR3 is CASLNPLLANYGYTF. CDR3 in DNA: TGTGCCAGCCTAAATCCGCTCTTAGCTAACTATGGCTACACCTTC. The rearrangement links TRBV12-3 or TRBV12-4 to TRBJ1-2; D gene ambiguous. Trimming removed 8 bases from V and 0 bases from J, with 16 bases in between. This CDR3 comprises 15 residues.

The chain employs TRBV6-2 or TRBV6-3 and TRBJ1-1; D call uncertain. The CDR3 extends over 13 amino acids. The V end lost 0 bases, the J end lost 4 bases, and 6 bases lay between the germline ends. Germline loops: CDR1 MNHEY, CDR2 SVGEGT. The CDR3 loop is CASSYSALTEAFF. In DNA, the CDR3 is TGTGCCAGCAGTTACTCGGCGCTCACTGAAGCTTTCTTT.

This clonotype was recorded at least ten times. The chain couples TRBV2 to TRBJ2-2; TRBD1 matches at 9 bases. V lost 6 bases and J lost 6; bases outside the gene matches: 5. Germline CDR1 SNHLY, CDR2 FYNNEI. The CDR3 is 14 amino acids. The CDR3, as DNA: TGTGCCAGCAGGGTACAGGGGGCGGCCGGGGAGCTGTTTTTT. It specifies CASRVQGAAGELFF.

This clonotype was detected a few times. CDR3 loop: CASSYRTGQKETQYF. The CDR3 bases are TGTGCCAGCAGCTACCGGACAGGGCAAAAAGAGACCCAGTACTTC. The chain recombines TRBV7-2 with TRBJ2-5; TRBD1 matches at 8 bases. This CDR3 has 15 residues. Germline V gene lookup returns CDR1 SGHTA and CDR2 FQGNSA. V lost 4 bases and J lost 3; bases outside the gene matches: 7.

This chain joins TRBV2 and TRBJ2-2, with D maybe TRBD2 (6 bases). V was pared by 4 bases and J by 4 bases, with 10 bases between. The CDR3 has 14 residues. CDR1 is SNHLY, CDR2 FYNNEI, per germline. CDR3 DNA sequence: TGTGCCAGCAGTGTACAAGCGGGCACCGGGGAGCTGTTTTTT. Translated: CASSVQAGTGELFF.